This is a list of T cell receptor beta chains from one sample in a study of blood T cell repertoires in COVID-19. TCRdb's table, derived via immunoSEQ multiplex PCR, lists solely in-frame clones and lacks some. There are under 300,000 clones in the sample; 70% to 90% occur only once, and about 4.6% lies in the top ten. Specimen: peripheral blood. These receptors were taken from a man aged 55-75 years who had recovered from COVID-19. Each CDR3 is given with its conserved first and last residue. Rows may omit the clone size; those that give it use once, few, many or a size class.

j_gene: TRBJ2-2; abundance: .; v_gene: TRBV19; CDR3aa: CASKPGQGANTGELFF
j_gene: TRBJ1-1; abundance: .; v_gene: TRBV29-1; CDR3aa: CSVDSGLTEAFF
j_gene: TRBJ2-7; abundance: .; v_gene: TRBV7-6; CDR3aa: CASSLTDGGYEQYF
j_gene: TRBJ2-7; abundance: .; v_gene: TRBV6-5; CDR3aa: CASSYGRRSSYEQYF
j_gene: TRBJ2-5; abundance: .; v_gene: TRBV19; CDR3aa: CASSRQGAETQYF
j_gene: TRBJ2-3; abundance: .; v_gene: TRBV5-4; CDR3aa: CASSLGLYTDTQYF
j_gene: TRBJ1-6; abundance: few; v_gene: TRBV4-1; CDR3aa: CASSQHISRGGSPLHF
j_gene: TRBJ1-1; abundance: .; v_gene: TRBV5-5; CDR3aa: CASSLAGSVNTEAFF
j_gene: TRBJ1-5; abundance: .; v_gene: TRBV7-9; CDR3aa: CASSPAGVNQPQHF
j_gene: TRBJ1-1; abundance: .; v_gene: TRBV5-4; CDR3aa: CASSSERQNTEAFF
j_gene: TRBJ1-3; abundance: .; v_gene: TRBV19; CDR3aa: CASSPYTGGSGNTIYF
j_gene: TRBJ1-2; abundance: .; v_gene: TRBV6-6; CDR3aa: CASRTDRVGYTF
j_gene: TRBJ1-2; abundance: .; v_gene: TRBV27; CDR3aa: CASSFTGYYGYTF
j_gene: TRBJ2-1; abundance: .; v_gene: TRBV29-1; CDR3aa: CSVVSGTGNEQFF
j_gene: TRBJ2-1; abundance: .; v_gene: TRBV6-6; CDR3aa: CASSRSGTSGQREQFF
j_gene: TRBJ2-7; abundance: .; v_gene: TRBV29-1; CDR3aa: CSVEDPGSGRSYEQYF
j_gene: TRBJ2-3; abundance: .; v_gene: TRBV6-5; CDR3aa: CASTPRGEGSDTQYF
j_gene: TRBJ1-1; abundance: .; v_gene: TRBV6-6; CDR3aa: CASSGQLLNTEAFF